This TCR beta chain was recovered during a study of T cells expressing NK-cell markers. Background on the study: Sorted CD3+CD56+NKG2C+, CD3+CD56+NKG2C- and CD3+CD56-NKG2C+ T cells provided the TCR beta repertoires. Study-level points and caveats: Dominant NKG2C+ clonotype frequencies of about 1.0-7.0% of CD8+ T cells were measured in a handful of donors.

A word on this clonotype: Its antigen is not identified.

Each CDR3 protein gets one entry in TCRdb, which reprocessed the 5' RACE reads and gives no DNA. The table lists about 260,000 distinct CDR3 sequences. Input material: blood T cells: a sorted CD56 or NKG2C T cell subset, CD4+ or CD8+ T cells, or bulk PBMC T cells (not recorded which). The receptor was derived from a woman aged 18-70 years in good health.

The chain's CDR3 is CASSFQATTQYF. The chain carries TRBV7-2 and TRBJ2-5. The CDR3 contains 12 residues. The V gene's germline CDR1 is SGHTA and CDR2 FQGNSA.